This T cell receptor (beta chain) derives from a study of early T cells in non-severe SARS-CoV-2 infection. In the study overall: Alpha and beta chains were unpaired, from unsorted whole-blood bulk RNA.

Individual cDNA molecules were tagged with unique molecular identifiers, the study reported. TCRdb fed the 5' RACE reads into MiXCR, producing one record per CDR3 protein. Of 75,000 to 100,000 distinct CDR3 sequences listed, about 15% are singletons. This TCR derives from an adult who was a healthcare worker with PCR-confirmed SARS-CoV-2 infection or an uninfected control (not recorded which). The material sequenced was whole blood.

CDR3 coding DNA: TGTGCCAGCAGCCCGGACGGCAACTCTGGGGCCAACGTCCTGACTTTC. Encoded protein: CASSPDGNSGANVLTF. The gene calls are TRBV5-4 and TRBJ2-6; D gene uncertain. Trimming took 4 bases from V and 0 from J, leaving 11 bases between them. The CDR3 totals 16 residues. Germline values: CDR1 SGHNT, CDR2 YYREEE (reference sequence).